This entry concerns a single T cell receptor (beta chain). This sample is part of a study of blood T cell repertoires in COVID-19. Study in general: Both acute and convalescent COVID-19 samples were obtained from the United States, Italy and Spain.

Here immunoSEQ multiplex PCR was the method, and the copy in TCRdb shows in-frame clones only, minus some. The sample includes a few hundred thousand clones, over 75% of them seen just once. The receptor comes from a human donor in a cohort sampled during active COVID-19. The sample was peripheral blood.

As DNA, the CDR3 is TGTGCCAGTAGTCTACGGACAGCCAACAATGAGCAGTTCTTC. This encodes CASSLRTANNEQFF. The J gene is TRBJ2-1, the V gene TRBV19, with a tentative D call TRBD1 (6 bases). V was clipped by 5 bases and J by 5 bases, with 13 bases between them. CDR1 is LNHDA and CDR2 is SQIVND in the germline V gene (reference sequence). CDR3 length: 14 amino acids.